Below, 29 T cell receptor beta chains from the same sample are listed, as sequenced in a study of T cell clones after liver transplantation. Assay: immunoSEQ multiplex PCR; the TCRdb copy retains only in-frame clones and omits some. The table records about 76,000 clones, approximately 82% of them present only once. Specimen: CD4+ T cells from blood, collected at the 22-month timepoint. The source of these receptors is a human patient who received a liver transplant. Some of the T cells may derive from the graft donor.

The chain carries TRBV7-9 and TRBJ1-3; unclear D gene. The CDR3 has 15 residues. Looked up from germline, CDR1 is SEHNR and CDR2 is FQNEAQ (reference sequence). V gave up 5 bases and J gave up 0 bases, with 11 bases separating them. CDR3 residues: CASSPDVSSGNTIYF. The CDR3, as DNA: TGTGCCAGCAGCCCGGACGTGAGCTCTGGAAACACCATATATTTT.

The sample holds one count of this clone. The V and J genes are TRBV28 and TRBJ1-1; maybe TRBD1 (6 bases). V was trimmed by 3 bases and J by 9 bases, leaving 11 bases between them. The CDR3 spans 12 residues. Germline V CDR1 and CDR2: MDHEN, SYDVKM. CDR3 coding DNA: TGTGCCAGCAGTTTGCGTACAGGGAAAGCTTTCTTT. Residues: CASSLRTGKAFF.

The chain employs TRBV5-1 and TRBJ1-2; 8 positions match TRBD1. Germline assignment: CDR1 SGHRS and CDR2 YFSETQ. CDR3 length: 13 residues. The V segment lost 4 bases and the J segment 8 bases; nucleotides outside the gene matches: 7. The CDR3 loop reads CASSPDRGVGYTF. The DNA of the CDR3 is TGCGCCAGCAGCCCCGACAGGGGAGTAGGCTACACCTTC. Full variable domain (outside the CDR3, taken from reference TRBV5-1 and TRBJ1-2): KAGVTQTPRYLIKTRGQQVTLSCSPISGHRSVSWYQQTPGQGLQFLFEYFSETQRNKGNFPGRFSGRQFSNSRSEMNVSTLELGDSALYLCASSPDRGVGYTFGSGTRLTVV.

The chain joins TRBV27 to TRBJ1-5, with D uncertain. The CDR3 is made up of 15 amino acids. The germline V gene encodes CDR1 MNHEY and CDR2 SMNVEV (reference sequence). Deletions cut 5 bases from V and 0 bases from J, with 11 bases between. The CDR3 DNA reads as TGTGCCAGCAGTGCGTATTACGGTAGCAATCAGCCCCAGCATTTT. Encoded protein: CASSAYYGSNQPQHF.

V usage is TRBV2 and J usage is TRBJ1-6, with D uncertain. The germline V gene has CDR1 SNHLY and CDR2 FYNNEI. The CDR3 is 13 amino acids. V lost 7 bases to trimming and J lost 7 bases, with 11 bases between them. DNA for the CDR3: TGTGCCAGCAAGGGCAGTGGGAATTCACCCCTCCACTTT. This translates into CASKGSGNSPLHF.

CDR3 loop: CASSLGVSQETQYF. CDR3 in DNA: TGCGCCAGCAGCTTGGGAGTCAGCCAAGAGACCCAGTACTTC. V is TRBV5-1 and J is TRBJ2-5, with D uncertain. There are 14 residues in the CDR3. Trimming cost V 0 bases and J 1 base, with 7 bases left between them. CDR1 is SGHRS, CDR2 YFSETQ, per germline.

The rearrangement joins TRBV7-2 to TRBJ2-1; D may be TRBD2 (7 bases). V was trimmed by 3 bases and J by 10 bases, leaving 19 bases between them. Germline V gene sequence: CDR1 SGHTA, CDR2 FQGNSA. The CDR3 is 15 residues long. The DNA for the CDR3 is TGTGCCAGCAGCTTTGCGGGCGGGGGCGAGTACGAGCAGTTCTTC. Amino acids: CASSFAGGGEYEQFF.

The chain combines TRBV18 with TRBJ1-2; a weak D match, TRBD1 (6 bases). Germline loops: CDR1 KGHSH, CDR2 LQKENI. This CDR3 has 14 amino acids. Trimming pared 6 bases from V and 4 bases from J, leaving 15 bases between. The DNA of the CDR3 is TGTGCCAGCTCCCCGTTAGGGGGTCGCTATGGCTACACCTTC. Translation: CASSPLGGRYGYTF. The full variable domain, in which reference TRBV18 and TRBJ1-2 provide the parts outside the CDR3, is NAGVMQNPRHLVRRRGQEARLRCSPMKGHSHVYWYRQLPEEGLKFMVYLQKENIIDESGMPKERFSAEFPKEGPSILRIQQVVRGDSAAYFCASSPLGGRYGYTFGSGTRLTVV.

Comment on this clone: Compared with germline, one end of the junction differs, possibly owing to a read error. The chain has TRBV6-6 and TRBJ2-3, with 9 bases that match TRBD1. The germline CDR1 and CDR2 sequences are MNHNY and SVGAGI (reference sequence). The CDR3 has 13 residues. The CDR3 region is CASSYSPDRGQRF. The DNA for the CDR3 is TGTGCCAGCAGTTACTCGCCGGACAGGGGCCAGCGGTTT.

This chain links TRBV5-6 with TRBJ2-1; D unresolved. Germline CDR1 is SGHDT and CDR2 is YYEEEE. The V and J ends lost 3 bases and 7 bases respectively, with 14 bases between them. The CDR3 is made up of 14 amino acids. The DNA of the CDR3 is TGTGCCAGCAGCTCGGATGACTGGCAAAATGAGCAGTTCTTC. Protein product: CASSSDDWQNEQFF. Filled out from reference TRBV5-6 and TRBJ2-1, the complete variable domain reads DAGVTQSPTHLIKTRGQQVTLRCSPKSGHDTVSWYQQALGQGPQFIFQYYEEEERQRGNFPDRFSGHQFPNYSSELNVNALLLGDSALYLCASSSDDWQNEQFFGPGTRLTVL.

The V and J genes are TRBV4-3 and TRBJ2-3, with TRBD1 matching over 11 bases. Per germline, CDR1 LGHNA and CDR2 YSLEER. This CDR3 is built from 16 residues. Germline trimming cut 3 bases from V and 5 bases from J; bases unmatched to any gene: 7. The CDR3 here is CASSQGQGVPGDTQYF. CDR3 coding DNA: TGCGCCAGCAGCCAGGGACAGGGGGTTCCTGGAGATACGCAGTATTTT.

The CDR3 sequence is CASSNGASGRTDTQYF. As DNA, the CDR3 is TGCGCCAGCAGCAACGGGGCTAGCGGGAGGACAGATACGCAGTATTTT. The chain is built from TRBV5-1 and TRBJ2-3; 11 bases are shared with TRBD2. The CDR3 consists of 16 residues. J was trimmed by 3 bases and V by 4 bases; bases with no gene match: 7. The germline CDR1 and CDR2 sequences are SGHRS and YFSETQ.

This chain joins TRBV7-9 and TRBJ1-1; D is uncertain. Germline V gene data show CDR1 as SEHNR and CDR2 as FQNEAQ (reference sequence). The V end lost 5 bases, the J end lost 3 bases, and 13 bases lay between the germline ends. The CDR3 totals 14 residues. The CDR3 protein is CASSAETPHTEAFF. The CDR3 bases are TGTGCCAGCAGCGCGGAGACACCCCACACTGAAGCTTTCTTT.

DNA for the CDR3: TGTGCCAGTAGGGACAGGGGGGATAGCAATCAGCCCCAGCATTTT. Protein product: CASRDRGDSNQPQHF. The chain employs TRBV19 and TRBJ1-5; 10 positions agree with TRBD1. Germline loops: CDR1 LNHDA, CDR2 SQIVND (reference sequence). The length of the CDR3 is 15 residues. Trimming took 6 bases from V and 0 from J; bases not matched to a gene: 2.

The J gene is TRBJ2-7, the V gene TRBV4-3; D perhaps matches TRBD2 (7 bases). This CDR3 has 16 residues. Germline CDR1 LGHNA, CDR2 YSLEER. The V end lost 4 bases, the J end lost 4 bases, and 20 bases lay between the germline ends. CDR3 sequence (DNA): TGCGCCAGCAGCCGGAAACGGGGGGCCCGAATTTACGAGCAGTACTTC. Amino acids: CASSRKRGARIYEQYF.

The rearrangement joins TRBV6-6 to TRBJ2-1; TRBD2 matches at 10 bases. CDR1 is MNHNY and CDR2 is SVGAGI in the germline V gene (reference sequence). The CDR3 length is 15 residues. J gave up 2 bases and V 5 bases, and 3 bases lay outside the gene matches. CDR3 coding DNA: TGTGCCAGCAGTACAGGACTAGCGGCCTACAATGAGCAGTTCTTC. Translated, it gives CASSTGLAAYNEQFF.

V usage is TRBV6-1 and J usage is TRBJ2-7, with 13 bases identical to TRBD2. The V gene's germline CDR1 is MNHNS and CDR2 SASEGT. The CDR3 extends over 14 amino acids. Losses at the gene ends were 8 bases for V and 7 bases for J; bases not matched to a gene: 8. The CDR3 is CASLYPGLAGEQYF. In DNA, the CDR3 is TGTGCCAGCTTATATCCGGGACTAGCGGGAGAGCAGTACTTC.

CDR3 DNA sequence: TGTGCCAGCAGCCAAGACACCGGGACAGCGAACACTGAAGCTTTCTTT. Encoded protein: CASSQDTGTANTEAFF. V is TRBV4-2 and J is TRBJ1-1, with 7 bases lining up with TRBD1. The CDR3 loop spans 16 amino acids. Trimming at V came to 0 bases and at J to 1 base, leaving 5 bases not matched to a gene. Germline V gives CDR1 LGHNA, CDR2 YNFKEQ.

The chain employs TRBV5-5 and TRBJ1-4, with a possible D match to TRBD1 (5 bases). V lost 6 bases and J 3 bases, leaving 12 bases between the germline ends. Germline assignment: CDR1 SGHKS and CDR2 YYEKEE (reference sequence). The CDR3 contains 14 residues. CDR3 in DNA: TGTGCCAGCACCCAGGGTTGGGCTAATGAAAAACTGTTTTTT. Its translation is CASTQGWANEKLFF.

The chain combines TRBV7-3 with TRBJ2-1; no definite D call. The germline V gene encodes CDR1 SGHTA and CDR2 FQGTGA. V gave up 2 bases and J gave up 8 bases, with 10 bases separating them. The CDR3 is 13 residues long. The CDR3, as DNA: TGTGCCAGCAGCTTAGGAGATCGCGATGAGCAGTTCTTC. Protein: CASSLGDRDEQFF.

The V and J genes are TRBV27 and TRBJ2-3, with TRBD2 matching over 10 bases. The CDR3 loop spans 16 amino acids. The V segment lost 8 bases and the J segment 5 bases; nucleotides outside the gene matches: 13. The germline V gene encodes CDR1 MNHEY and CDR2 SMNVEV (reference sequence). The CDR3 DNA reads as TGTGCCAGCGGCCCCCGAGCGGGAGGGCTGATAGATACGCAGTATTTT. Its protein product is CASGPRAGGLIDTQYF.

This clone has more than one count but fewer than ten. This sequence joins TRBV7-9 and TRBJ2-7; possibly TRBD1 for D (6 bases). Germline V CDR1 and CDR2: SEHNR, FQNEAQ (reference sequence). V was pared by 6 bases and J by 2 bases, with 14 bases between. This CDR3 region has 14 residues. This CDR3 is CASRAEGGTYEQYF. CDR3 sequence (DNA): TGTGCCAGCAGAGCGGAAGGGGGAACCTACGAGCAGTACTTC.

The chain has TRBV5-1 and TRBJ1-2; D is perhaps TRBD1 (5 bases). The CDR3 has 15 amino acids. Germline V lookup: CDR1 SGHRS, CDR2 YFSETQ. Trimming stripped 5 bases from V and 4 bases from J, with 18 bases between. Written as DNA, the CDR3 is TGCGCCAGCAGATCCCCCGGGACCGCCTCCTATGGCTACACCTTC. Its translation: CASRSPGTASYGYTF. Combining the CDR3 with reference TRBV5-1 and TRBJ1-2 gives the whole variable domain KAGVTQTPRYLIKTRGQQVTLSCSPISGHRSVSWYQQTPGQGLQFLFEYFSETQRNKGNFPGRFSGRQFSNSRSEMNVSTLELGDSALYLCASRSPGTASYGYTFGSGTRLTVV.

The chain couples TRBV19 to TRBJ2-6; D may be TRBD2 (7 bases). Trimming left V 1 base short and J 4 bases short, with 14 bases between. The CDR3 consists of 17 residues. The germline gives CDR1 LNHDA, CDR2 SQIVND (reference sequence). The CDR3 loop is CASSIGQGRAGANVLTF. DNA of the CDR3: TGTGCCAGTAGTATAGGTCAGGGGAGGGCAGGGGCCAACGTCCTGACTTTC.

The chain uses TRBV28 and TRBJ2-5, with 10 positions matching TRBD2. V gave up 5 bases and J gave up 5 bases; unmatched junction bases: 8. CDR1 and CDR2 (germline): MDHEN, SYDVKM. The CDR3 totals 15 residues. CDR3 loop: CASSPIAGGGETQYF. DNA for the CDR3: TGTGCCAGCAGTCCTATAGCGGGAGGAGGTGAGACCCAGTACTTC.

V usage is TRBV5-1 and J usage is TRBJ1-6; TRBD1 matches 8 bases. The germline V gene has CDR1 SGHRS and CDR2 YFSETQ. V lost 2 bases to trimming and J lost 7 bases; unmatched junction nucleotides: 11. CDR3 size: 17 residues. DNA for the CDR3: TGCGCCAGCAGCTTAAGAACCGACAGGGGAATGAATTCACCCCTCCACTTT. Protein product: CASSLRTDRGMNSPLHF.

Only a few counts were recorded for this clone. The gene calls are TRBV30 and TRBJ2-1; D gene ambiguous. The CDR3 consists of 12 residues. The germline V gene has CDR1 GTSNPN and CDR2 SVGIG (reference sequence). V was trimmed by 0 bases and J by 8 bases, leaving 8 bases between them. In DNA, the CDR3 is TGTGCCTGGAGTGTTCTTTGGGATGAGCAGTTCTTC. This encodes CAWSVLWDEQFF.

The chain carries TRBV5-6 and TRBJ2-5, with 10 bases fitting TRBD2. V lost 4 bases and J lost 1; bases outside the gene matches: 4. Looked up from germline, CDR1 is SGHDT and CDR2 is YYEEEE. The length of the CDR3 is 15 residues. The CDR3 DNA sequence: TGTGCCAGCAGCACCCGACTAGCGGGCCAAGAGACCCAGTACTTC. Encoded protein: CASSTRLAGQETQYF.

The rearrangement uses TRBV18 and TRBJ2-3, with TRBD1 matching over 9 bases. CDR1 KGHSH and CDR2 LQKENI come from the germline V gene. The CDR3 has 15 amino acids. J was trimmed by 0 bases and V by 6 bases; bases with no gene match: 4. The CDR3 here is CASSGQGSSTDTQYF. The CDR3 coding sequence is TGTGCCAGCTCTGGACAGGGGTCGAGCACAGATACGCAGTATTTT.